This is a list of T cell receptor beta chains from one sample in a study of control samples from healthy donors and cancer patients. The table came from immunoSEQ multiplex PCR; TCRdb's copy has only in-frame clones and leaves some out. Seen here are approximately 76,000 clones, around 80% observed once, and the top ten hold roughly 12%. The sequenced sample was PBMCs. These receptors were obtained from a man in his fifties or sixties with head and neck cancer. Each CDR3 is given with its conserved first and last residue. A D gene is named only where the DNA matches it firmly. The size entry is marked missing in some rows and otherwise reads once, few, many or a size class.

d_call clone_size j_call v_call cdr3_aa cdr3_nt
- - TRBJ2-2 TRBV19 CASTSRFGELFF TGTGCCAGTACCTCGCGGTTCGGGGAGCTGTTTTTT
- - TRBJ2-6 TRBV21-1 CASSKNGKRDMAGANVLTF TGTGCCAGCAGCAAAAATGGGAAGCGGGATATGGCTGGGGCCAACGTCCTGACTTTC
- - TRBJ2-7 TRBV7-2 CASSLSGYEQYF TGTGCCAGCAGCTTGTCCGGCTACGAGCAGTACTTC
- - TRBJ1-5 TRBV19 CASSMWGNQPQHF TGTGCCAGTAGTATGTGGGGCAATCAGCCCCAGCATTTT
TRBD1 - TRBJ1-5 TRBV6-5 CASRGGAGNQPQHF TGTGCCAGCAGAGGGGGCGCGGGCAATCAGCCCCAGCATTTT
- - TRBJ1-5 TRBV12-3/TRBV12-4 CASRSGNQPQHF TGTGCCAGCAGGTCAGGGAATCAGCCCCAGCATTTT
- - TRBJ2-7 TRBV11-2 CASSSPADFLYF TGTGCCAGCAGCTCCCCGGCGGATTTTCTGTACTTC
- - TRBJ2-3 TRBV3-1/TRBV3-2 CASSQGLAPSTDTQYF TGTGCCAGCAGCCAAGGTCTAGCTCCTAGCACAGATACGCAGTATTTT
- - TRBJ2-3 TRBV5-1 CASSPLPGADTQYF TGCGCCAGCAGCCCCCTGCCGGGGGCAGATACGCAGTATTTT
- - TRBJ2-5 TRBV10-3 CAISRDPQWPQYF TGTGCCATCAGTAGGGACCCCCAATGGCCCCAGTACTTC
- - TRBJ1-1 TRBV2 CASSVRGGTGTEAFF TGTGCCAGCAGTGTTCGGGGGGGCACGGGCACTGAAGCTTTCTTT
TRBD1 - TRBJ2-4 TRBV18 CASSPRDRAIMGIQYF TGTGCCAGCTCACCTAGGGACAGGGCTATCATGGGCATTCAGTACTTC
- - TRBJ1-5 TRBV7-9 CASSLNGVNQPQHF TGTGCCAGCAGCTTAAACGGGGTTAATCAGCCCCAGCATTTT
- few TRBJ2-6 TRBV7-9 CASSLWEAGANVLTF TGTGCCAGCAGCTTATGGGAAGCTGGGGCCAACGTCCTGACTTTC
- - TRBJ2-7 TRBV13 CASSLGESSYEQYF TGTGCCAGCAGCTTAGGGGAGAGCTCCTACGAGCAGTACTTC